The T cell receptor (beta chain) described here comes from a study of regulatory T cells in long-lasting Graves disease. This clonotype appeared many times. The CDR3 covers 14 residues. The germline CDR1 and CDR2 sequences are MNHNS and SASEGT. V lost 3 bases, J lost 4 bases, and 9 bases lay in between. Arm-PCR of CDR3 regions and iRepertoire HTBI primers were the basis on which TCR beta libraries were built. TCRdb independently ran MiXCR on the multiplex PCR reads; one entry per CDR3 protein. The data show 300,000 to 500,000 distinct CDR3 sequences, about a fifth seen once. Noted time point: persistent/refractory GD, antithyroid drugs over 5 years with positive TRAb. Extracted PBMC RNA gave rise to the TCR library.

This chain joins TRBV6-1 and TRBJ1-4; D is unclear. Source: peripheral blood mononuclear cells (PBMCs), taken when the disease was refractory, from a patient treated with antithyroid drugs. The TCR originated in a female donor with Graves disease. CDR3 nucleotides: TGTGCCAGCAGTGATGGCGTAGTTAATGAAAAACTGTTTTTT. Translated: CASSDGVVNEKLFF.